The 18 T cell receptor beta chains reported below all come from one sample, sequenced in a study of PD-1 blockade in classical Hodgkin lymphoma (dated by TCRdb to the early 2020s). Library generation was performed with the immunoSEQ multiplex PCR assay. TCRdb obtained this table from immuneACCESS and retained in-frame rearrangements with V and J assigned. These tables miss some clones; where compared with another copy, unresolved V genes account for less than half of the shortfall, and the remainder is unexplained. Recorded for this sample are some 19,000 clones; 70% to 75% of them occurred a single time. The top ten constitute 2.5% of the sample. Explained via the paper, the time point label denotes: cycle 4 day 1 (C4D1), after less than seven weeks of nivolumab. Relapse after autologous stem cell transplantation had occurred in all trial patients, and cohorts A, B and C were distinguished by prior brentuximab vedotin exposure. Magnetic negative selection with a Miltenyi CD4+ T cell isolation kit was used to purify CD4+ T cells from thawed PBMCs.

Sequencing was performed on CD4+ T cells from blood, taken before the fourth cycle of nivolumab. The origin of the receptors is a human donor with classical Hodgkin lymphoma.

The V and J genes are TRBV19 and TRBJ1-5; D uncertain. Germline values: CDR1 LNHDA, CDR2 SQIVND (reference sequence). The length of the CDR3 is 15 residues. V lost 7 bases and J lost 1, with 14 bases in between. This CDR3 is CASKVALWSNQPQHF. The DNA of the CDR3 is TGTGCCAGTAAAGTTGCATTATGGAGCAATCAGCCCCAGCATTTT.

This chain uses TRBV4-2 with TRBJ1-4; possible D gene TRBD1, 6 bases. Germline V CDR1 and CDR2: LGHNA, YNFKEQ. The CDR3 spans 14 residues. Between the trimmed V and J ends, which lost 6 bases and 7 bases, there was a span of 15 bases. This CDR3 reads CASRRAGGGEKLFF. The CDR3 DNA reads TGTGCCAGCAGGAGAGCGGGGGGCGGTGAAAAACTGTTTTTT.

CDR3 residues: CASSIGSPIPTDTQYF. The CDR3 nucleotides are TGTGCCAGTAGTATAGGGTCTCCGATCCCTACAGATACGCAGTATTTT. The gene calls are TRBV19 and TRBJ2-3, with D unresolved. This CDR3 is 16 amino acids long. The V and J ends lost 1 base and 3 bases respectively, with 14 bases between them. CDR1 is LNHDA and CDR2 is SQIVND in the germline V gene (reference sequence).

This clone has just a few counts. The V gene is TRBV19, the J gene TRBJ1-3; D is ambiguous. Between the trimmed V and J ends, which lost 7 bases and 4 bases, there was a span of 17 bases. The CDR3 runs to 15 residues. Germline V gives CDR1 LNHDA, CDR2 SQIVND (reference sequence). The CDR3 DNA follows: TGTGCCAGTATCCAACACCGGTCTGCGGGAAACACCATATATTTT. Encoded protein: CASIQHRSAGNTIYF.

This sequence joins TRBV18 and TRBJ1-3, with no clear D. This CDR3 is built from 16 residues. Germline V gives CDR1 KGHSH, CDR2 LQKENI. Between the trimmed V and J ends, which lost 1 base and 2 bases, there was a span of 12 bases. The CDR3 here is CASSPLPRQAGNTIYF. The CDR3 bases are TGTGCCAGCTCACCACTGCCTCGCCAGGCTGGAAACACCATATATTTT. The full variable domain, in which reference TRBV18 and TRBJ1-3 provide the parts outside the CDR3, is NAGVMQNPRHLVRRRGQEARLRCSPMKGHSHVYWYRQLPEEGLKFMVYLQKENIIDESGMPKERFSAEFPKEGPSILRIQQVVRGDSAAYFCASSPLPRQAGNTIYFGEGSWLTVV.

Here the CDR3 DNA reads TGCGCCAGCAGCCAAGGGCCCTTCGATACGCAGTATTTT. Its translation is CASSQGPFDTQYF. The V gene is TRBV4-1, the J gene TRBJ2-3; D remains unclear. Germline V CDR1 and CDR2: MGHRA, YSYEKL. Trimming cost V 1 base and J 6 bases, with 8 bases left between them. The length of the CDR3 is 13 residues.

This clone was counted a few times. The gene calls are TRBV6-1 and TRBJ1-6; 8 bases map to TRBD1. From germline, CDR1 is MNHNS and CDR2 SASEGT. The CDR3 runs 15 residues. J was trimmed by 11 bases and V by 4 bases; bases with no gene match: 10. Here the CDR3 DNA reads TGTGCCAGCAGTGTTATGGACAGGGTTAGTGCACCCCTCCACTTT. Its translation is CASSVMDRVSAPLHF.

The chain carries TRBV6-5 and TRBJ2-7, with TRBD1 identical over 7 bases. The CDR3 covers 14 residues. V shed 2 bases, J shed 1 base, and the junction held 2 bases outside the gene matches. CDR1 MNHEY and CDR2 SVGAGI come from the germline V gene. CDR3: CASSYLDRSYEQYF. CDR3 bases: TGTGCCAGCAGTTACCTGGACAGGTCCTACGAGCAGTACTTC.

The chain joins TRBV20-1 to TRBJ2-1; no reliable D call. Trimming cost V 3 bases and J 5 bases, with 5 bases left between them. The germline gives CDR1 DFQATT, CDR2 SNEGSKA (reference sequence). The CDR3 length is 11 residues. The CDR3 DNA follows: TGCAGTGCTAGGAACCACAATGAGCAGTTCTTC. Encoded protein: CSARNHNEQFF.

This clone was found a few times. The rearrangement links TRBV6-1 to TRBJ2-7, with 8 bases lining up with TRBD1. CDR3 length: 13 residues. CDR1 is MNHNS and CDR2 is SASEGT in the germline V gene. The V segment lost 6 bases and the J segment 0 bases; nucleotides outside the gene matches: 1. The CDR3 nucleotides are TGTGCCAGCAGGGGACAGGCCTCCTACGAGCAGTACTTC. As protein: CASRGQASYEQYF.

This sequence joins TRBV6-5 and TRBJ1-3, with TRBD1 matching 11 bases. This CDR3 spans 15 amino acids. Germline V gene data show CDR1 as MNHEY and CDR2 as SVGAGI. The V and J ends lost 6 bases and 9 bases, in that order; junction bases with no gene match: 10. The DNA of the CDR3 is TGTGCCAGCAGGAGGACAGGGGGCTCTAAAGGCACCATATATTTT. It specifies CASRRTGGSKGTIYF.

The chain couples TRBV19 to TRBJ1-5; 7 bases map to TRBD1. Germline CDR1 reads LNHDA; CDR2 reads SQIVND (reference sequence). The CDR3 spans 15 residues. The V and J ends lost 9 bases and 2 bases, in that order; junction bases with no gene match: 10. The CDR3 region has the DNA TGTGCCAGCCGCCGGGACAGAGTAGGCAATCAGCCCCAGCATTTT. This sequence encodes CASRRDRVGNQPQHF.

This clone was recorded a few times. The chain recombines TRBV27 with TRBJ1-2; 9 bases are a match to TRBD1. The V segment lost 2 bases and the J segment 8 bases; nucleotides outside the gene matches: 9. CDR1 MNHEY and CDR2 SMNVEV come from the germline V gene (reference sequence). CDR3 length: 15 residues. CDR3 region: CASSLQSGQGYGYTF. For the CDR3, the DNA is TGTGCCAGCAGTTTACAGTCCGGACAGGGGTACGGCTACACCTTC.

This clone was observed a few times. The chain links TRBV5-8 to TRBJ2-3, with D uncertain. Trimming shortened V by 4 bases and J by 0 bases, and 12 bases separated the two germline ends. The CDR3 is 15 amino acids. CDR1 and CDR2 (germline): SGHTS, YDEGEE. CDR3 in amino acids: CASSRQAYSTDTQYF. The CDR3, as DNA: TGTGCCAGCAGCCGGCAGGCCTATAGCACAGATACGCAGTATTTT.

The gene calls are TRBV5-1 and TRBJ1-6; 8 bases agree with TRBD1. Germline CDR1 SGHRS, CDR2 YFSETQ. Trimming at V came to 4 bases and at J to 3 bases, leaving 6 bases not matched to a gene. The CDR3 is 16 residues long. In DNA, the CDR3 is TGCGCCAGCAGCGGAGGGACAGGCATCTATAATTCACCCCTCCACTTT. Encoded protein: CASSGGTGIYNSPLHF.

The chain carries TRBV2 and TRBJ2-5, with D possibly matching TRBD1 (6 bases). This CDR3 has 14 amino acids. V was trimmed by 2 bases and J by 4 bases, leaving 11 bases between them. Looked up from germline, CDR1 is SNHLY and CDR2 is FYNNEI. The CDR3, as DNA: TGTGCCAGCAGTGAACAGGGGTGGGGAGAGACCCAGTACTTC. Translated, it gives CASSEQGWGETQYF.

In this sample, this clone turned up once. The genes are TRBV4-2 and TRBJ1-1, with D maybe TRBD1 (6 bases). The germline CDR1 and CDR2 sequences are LGHNA and YNFKEQ. The CDR3 contains 15 residues. With 1 base removed from V and 5 bases from J, the gap between germline ends came to 14 bases. CDR3 DNA: TGTGCCAGCAGCCAAGCACTACAGGGAGTTACTGAAGCTTTCTTT. Translated: CASSQALQGVTEAFF.

V usage is TRBV6-7 and J usage is TRBJ2-1; tentatively, D is TRBD2 (5 bases). TRBV6-7 is placed among ORFs of uncertain function. The length of the CDR3 is 13 residues. Deletions cut 0 bases from V and 8 bases from J, with 8 bases between. In DNA, the CDR3 is TGTGCCAGCAGTTACTCGAAGGGAGATGAGCAGTTCTTC. As protein: CASSYSKGDEQFF.